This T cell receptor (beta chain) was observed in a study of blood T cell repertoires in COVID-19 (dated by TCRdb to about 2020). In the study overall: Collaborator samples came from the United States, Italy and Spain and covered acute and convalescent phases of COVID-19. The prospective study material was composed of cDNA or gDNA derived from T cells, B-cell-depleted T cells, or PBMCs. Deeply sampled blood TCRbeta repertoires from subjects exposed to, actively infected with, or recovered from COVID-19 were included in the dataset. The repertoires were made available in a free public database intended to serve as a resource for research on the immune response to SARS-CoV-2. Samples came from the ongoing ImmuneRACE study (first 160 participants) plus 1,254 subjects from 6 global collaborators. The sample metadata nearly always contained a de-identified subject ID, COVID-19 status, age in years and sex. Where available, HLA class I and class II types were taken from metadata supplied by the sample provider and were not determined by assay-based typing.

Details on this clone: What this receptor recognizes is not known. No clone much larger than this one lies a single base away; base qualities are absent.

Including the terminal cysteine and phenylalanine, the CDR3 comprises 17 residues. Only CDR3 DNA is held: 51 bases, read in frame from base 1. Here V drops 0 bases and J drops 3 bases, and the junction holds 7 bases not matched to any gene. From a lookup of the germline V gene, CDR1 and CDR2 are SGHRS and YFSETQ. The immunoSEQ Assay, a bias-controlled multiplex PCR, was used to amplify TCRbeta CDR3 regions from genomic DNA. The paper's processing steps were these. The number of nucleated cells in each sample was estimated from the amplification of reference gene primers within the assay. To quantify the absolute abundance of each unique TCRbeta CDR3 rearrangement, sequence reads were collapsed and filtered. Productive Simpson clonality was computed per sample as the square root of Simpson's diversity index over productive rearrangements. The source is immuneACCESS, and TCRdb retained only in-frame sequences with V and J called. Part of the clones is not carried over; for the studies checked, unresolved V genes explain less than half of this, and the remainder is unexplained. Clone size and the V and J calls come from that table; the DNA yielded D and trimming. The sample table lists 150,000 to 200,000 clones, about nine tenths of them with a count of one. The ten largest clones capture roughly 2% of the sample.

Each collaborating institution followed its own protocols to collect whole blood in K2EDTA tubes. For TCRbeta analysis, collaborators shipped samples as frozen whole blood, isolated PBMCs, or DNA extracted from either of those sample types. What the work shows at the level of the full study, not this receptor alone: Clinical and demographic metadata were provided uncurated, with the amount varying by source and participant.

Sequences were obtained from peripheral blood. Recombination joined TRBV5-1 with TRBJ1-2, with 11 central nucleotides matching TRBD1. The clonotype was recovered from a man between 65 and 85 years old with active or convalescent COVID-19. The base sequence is TGCGCCAGCAGCTTGGACCCCTGGGACAGGGGGGACTATGGCTACACCTTC. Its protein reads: CASSLDPWDRGDYGYTF.